The next 25 T cell receptor beta chains were all read from a single sample in a study of glioma-infiltrating T cells. Amplification of TCR alpha and beta CDR3 regions from RNA used iRepertoire nested multiplex PCR. TCRdb recomputed calls from the multiplex PCR reads with MiXCR, one row per CDR3 protein. The data contain 100,000 to 150,000 distinct CDR3 sequences, more than 20% of them seen just once; the ten biggest clones take up under 35%. Sequenced input: glioma tissue, nonneoplastic brain tissue, or PBMCs (not recorded which). These receptors came from a human donor with low-grade glioma or glioblastoma, undergoing nonglioma brain surgery, or in good health (not recorded which).

V usage is TRBV7-9 and J usage is TRBJ1-1; possibly TRBD1 for D (6 bases). There are 15 residues in the CDR3. Germline assignment: CDR1 SEHNR and CDR2 FQNEAQ (reference sequence). V gave up 1 base and J gave up 4 bases, with 13 bases separating them. The CDR3 protein is CASSLGGGARTEAFF. CDR3 DNA sequence: TGTGCCAGCAGCTTAGGCGGGGGGGCACGCACTGAAGCTTTCTTT.

The table lists this clonotype with a few counts. The rearrangement joins TRBV6-1 to TRBJ2-1, with D perhaps TRBD1 (6 bases). Trimming took 0 bases from V and 1 from J, leaving 13 bases between them. There are 17 residues in the CDR3. Germline-derived CDR1 and CDR2 are MNHNS and SASEGT. This CDR3 reads CASSEAGAFRSYNEQFF. CDR3 in DNA: TGTGCCAGCAGTGAAGCGGGGGCCTTTAGATCCTACAATGAGCAGTTCTTC.

The chain carries TRBV3-1 and TRBJ2-5; unclear D gene. The CDR3 extends over 15 amino acids. CDR1 is LGHDT and CDR2 is YNNKEL in the germline V gene (reference sequence). With 6 bases removed from V and 2 bases from J, the gap between germline ends came to 16 bases. The CDR3 region is CASSSLWAAQETQYF. Here the CDR3 DNA reads TGTGCCAGCAGTTCCTTATGGGCAGCTCAAGAGACCCAGTACTTC.

Details on this clonotype: A read error may be the cause here, since a much bigger clone is one base away. The chain is built from TRBV2 and TRBJ2-3, with D perhaps TRBD1 (5 bases). Germline V CDR1 and CDR2: SNHLY, FYNNEI. The CDR3 has 14 amino acids. This CDR3 is CASSEVVYTGTQYF. The CDR3 DNA reads TGTGCCAGCAGTGAAGTTGTATACACAGGTACGCAGTATTTT.

This rearrangement joins TRBV2 to TRBJ2-7; TRBD2 aligns across 7 bases. The ends lost 4 bases at V and 3 bases at J; junction bases unmatched: 3. Germline lookup yields CDR1 SNHLY and CDR2 FYNNEI. The CDR3 consists of 13 residues. The CDR3 here is CASSVGEGYEQYV. CDR3 bases: TGTGCCAGCAGTGTAGGGGAGGGCTACGAGCAGTACGTC.

This clonotype was detected only a few times. This chain links TRBV15 with TRBJ2-7; TRBD2 matches 14 bases. The CDR3 loop spans 15 amino acids. Germline CDR1 LNHNV, CDR2 YYDKDF (reference sequence). J was trimmed by 7 bases and V by 5 bases; bases with no gene match: 7. CDR3 DNA sequence: TGTGCCACCAGCTCCCCGGGACTAGCGGGGGATGAGCAGTACGTC. Protein product: CATSSPGLAGDEQYV.

In this sample, this clonotype turned up once. The gene calls are TRBV14 and TRBJ2-6; 8 bases match TRBD1. V was pared by 0 bases and J by 4 bases, with 5 bases of the junction left unmatched. Germline V lookup: CDR1 SGHDN, CDR2 FVKESK. The CDR3 has 17 residues. The CDR3 DNA reads as TGTGCCAGCAGCCAAGACAGGGGGCTATCGGGGGCCAACGTCCTGACTTTC. Translated, it gives CASSQDRGLSGANVLTF.

The rearrangement links TRBV11-2 to TRBJ1-5, with D perhaps TRBD1 (6 bases). The CDR3 totals 20 residues. CDR1 and CDR2 from the germline V gene are SGHAT and FQNNGV. V was clipped by 5 bases and J by 0 bases, with 26 bases between them. This chain's CDR3 is CASSPEQGSRGGYSNQPQHF. In nucleotides, the CDR3 is TGTGCCAGCAGCCCGGAACAGGGCTCTCGAGGTGGCTATAGCAATCAGCCCCAGCATTTT.

This clonotype was counted ten times or more. The rearrangement links TRBV6-6 to TRBJ2-5; either TRBD1 or TRBD2 may fit D (6 bases each). This CDR3 contains 15 residues. The germline CDR1 and CDR2 sequences are MNHNY and SVGAGI (reference sequence). Trimming cost V 0 bases and J 3 bases, with 11 bases left between them. The CDR3 loop reads CASSYSWGAEETQYF. In DNA, the CDR3 is TGTGCCAGCAGTTACTCATGGGGGGCTGAAGAGACCCAGTACTTC.

The chain uses TRBV27 and TRBJ2-5; D remains unclear. Looked up from germline, CDR1 is MNHEY and CDR2 is SMNVEV (reference sequence). The CDR3 is 14 residues long. V was shortened by 3 bases and J by 6 bases, with 14 bases between the two germline ends. In DNA form, the CDR3 reads TGTGCCAGCAGTTTGGCCCCTGGGCAGCAGACCCAGTACTTC. This codes for CASSLAPGQQTQYF.

The chain combines TRBV15 with TRBJ2-3, with D unclear. V lost 3 bases and J lost 3, with 13 bases in between. Germline V gives CDR1 LNHNV, CDR2 YYDKDF (reference sequence). The length of the CDR3 is 15 residues. CDR3 nucleotide sequence: TGTGCCACCAGCAGCTTATTAGGCATTACAGATACGCAGTATTTT. Its translation: CATSSLLGITDTQYF. Full variable domain (remainder filled in from reference TRBV15 and TRBJ2-3): DAMVIQNPRYQVTQFGKPVTLSCSQTLNHNVMYWYQQKSSQAPKLLFHYYDKDFNNEADTPDNFQSRRPNTSFCFLDIRSPGLGDTAMYLCATSSLLGITDTQYFGPGTRLTVL.

Notes on this clonotype: A much larger clone sits a single nucleotide away, making a read error possible. This sequence joins TRBV20-1 and TRBJ2-3; D is unclear. Looked up from germline, CDR1 is DFQATT and CDR2 is SNEGSKA (reference sequence). The CDR3 has 14 residues. Trimming cost V 0 bases and J 1 base, with 8 bases left between them. As DNA, the CDR3 is TGCAGTGCTAGAGATATGGGGTGCACAGATACGCAGTATTTT. Protein product: CSARDMGCTDTQYF.

J is TRBJ2-5 and V is TRBV7-8; perhaps TRBD1 as D (6 bases). V was shortened by 1 base and J by 0 bases, with 15 bases between the two germline ends. The CDR3 has 17 residues. The V gene's germline CDR1 is SGHVS and CDR2 FQNEAQ. The CDR3 reads CASSLEQGPEYQETQYF. CDR3 sequence (DNA): TGTGCCAGCAGCTTAGAACAGGGACCCGAGTACCAAGAGACCCAGTACTTC.

Only a few counts were recorded for this clonotype. The chain employs TRBV18 and TRBJ2-7; 7 nucleotides align to TRBD1. Unmatched junction bases numbered 10, after V lost 2 bases and J lost 6 bases. This CDR3 has 15 amino acids. Per the germline V gene, CDR1 is KGHSH and CDR2 is LQKENI. CDR3 in amino acids: CASSPETGYSSEQYV. The CDR3 bases are TGTGCCAGCTCACCAGAGACAGGGTACTCGAGCGAGCAGTACGTC.

The rearrangement joins TRBV19 to TRBJ1-5; tentative D call: TRBD1 (5 bases). V was pared by 7 bases and J by 0 bases, with 13 bases between. The CDR3 spans 15 residues. Germline CDR1 is LNHDA and CDR2 is SQIVND (reference sequence). CDR3 nucleotides: TGTGCCAGTACCCCGGGACCATATAGCAATCAGCCCCAGCATTTT. Translated, it gives CASTPGPYSNQPQHF.

This clonotype was detected a few times. The chain combines TRBV6-1 with TRBJ1-3, with no clear D. In germline, CDR1 is MNHNS, CDR2 SASEGT. CDR3 size: 15 residues. Trimming cost V 7 bases and J 0 bases, with 13 bases left between them. CDR3 sequence (DNA): TGTGCCAGCACCTTAGGACGCGGCTCTGGAAACACCATATATTTT. It specifies CASTLGRGSGNTIYF.

V and J are TRBV19 and TRBJ1-1, with TRBD1 as a possible D gene (5 bases). Germline values: CDR1 LNHDA, CDR2 SQIVND (reference sequence). Between the trimmed V and J ends, which lost 11 bases and 3 bases, there was a span of 19 bases. CDR3 size: 14 residues. CDR3 loop: CAFRPPQGYTEAFF. In nucleotides, the CDR3 is TGTGCCTTCAGACCCCCCCAGGGCTACACTGAAGCTTTCTTT.

This clonotype was seen repeatedly, ten times or more. This chain joins TRBV15 and TRBJ1-5, with 8 bases that match TRBD1. Trimming removed 0 bases from V and 7 bases from J; junction bases left unmatched: 11. There are 17 residues in the CDR3. Germline V CDR1 and CDR2: LNHNV, YYDKDF (reference sequence). CDR3 residues: CATSRDKPRTGPQPQHF. CDR3 in DNA: TGTGCCACCAGCAGAGATAAACCCCGGACAGGGCCCCAGCCCCAGCATTTT.

This clonotype was seen many times. The CDR3 reads CASSLSRGYGYTF. The DNA for the CDR3 is TGTGCCAGCAGTTTATCCAGGGGCTATGGCTACACCTTC. This sequence joins TRBV28 and TRBJ1-2; possible D gene TRBD1, 6 bases. Germline lookup yields CDR1 MDHEN and CDR2 SYDVKM. The CDR3 is made up of 13 amino acids. V was cut by 1 base and J by 4 bases, with 7 bases left in between.

To note about this clonotype: A much bigger clone sits one base away, suggesting this may be a read error. The V and J genes are TRBV6-2 or TRBV6-3 and TRBJ2-1; a weak D match, TRBD2 (5 bases). V gave up 9 bases and J gave up 9 bases, with 15 bases separating them. The CDR3 is 12 amino acids. Per the germline V gene, CDR1 is MNHEY and CDR2 is SVGEGT. The CDR3 region has the DNA TGTGCCAGAACACACGGGGTTCCTGAGCAGTTCTTC. Its protein is CARTHGVPEQFF.

As for this clonotype: One junction end disagrees with the germline gene, perhaps due to a read error. This sequence joins TRBV28 and TRBJ2-1; D is uncertain. In germline, CDR1 is MDHEN, CDR2 SYDVKM. The CDR3 is 15 residues long. The CDR3 region is CTSSMPLGSYNEQFF. The CDR3 DNA reads TGTACCAGCAGTATGCCTCTAGGGTCCTACAATGAGCAGTTCTTC. Supplemented by reference TRBV28 and TRBJ2-1, the full variable domain reads DVKVTQSSRYLVKRTGEKVFLECVQDMDHENMFWYRQDPGLGLRLIYFSYDVKMKEKGDIPEGYSVSREKKERFSLILESASTNQTSMYLCTSSMPLGSYNEQFFGPGTRLTVL.

This clonotype has just a few counts. CDR3 in amino acids: CASSASTHLAPQETQYF. Here the CDR3 DNA reads TGTGCCAGCAGCGCCTCAACCCACCTAGCTCCCCAAGAGACCCAGTACTTC. The J gene is TRBJ2-5, the V gene TRBV11-2; D perhaps matches TRBD2 (5 bases). CDR1 and CDR2 from the germline V gene are SGHAT and FQNNGV. V was shortened by 5 bases and J by 1 base, with 20 bases between the two germline ends. The CDR3 has 17 residues. Full variable domain (outside the CDR3, taken from reference TRBV11-2 and TRBJ2-5): EAGVAQSPRYKIIEKRQSVAFWCNPISGHATLYWYQQILGQGPKLLIQFQNNGVVDDSQLPKDRFSAERLKGVDSTLKIQPAKLEDSAVYLCASSASTHLAPQETQYFGPGTRLLVL.

Points on this clonotype: A much larger clone sits a single nucleotide away, making a read error possible. The genes are TRBV12-3 or TRBV12-4 and TRBJ2-1; maybe TRBD1 (6 bases). The CDR3 is 15 residues long. V gave up 5 bases and J gave up 4 bases, with 15 bases separating them. CDR3 amino acids: CASSTGPWGYNEQFF. As DNA, the CDR3 is TGTGCCAGCAGTACAGGGCCTTGGGGATACAATGAGCAGTTCTTC.

A few counts support this clonotype. The rearrangement uses TRBV10-3 and TRBJ1-1; 8 bases align to TRBD1. The CDR3 contains 14 residues. Trimming cost V 3 bases and J 4 bases; bases outside gene matches: 4. In germline, CDR1 is ENHRY, CDR2 SYGVKD. CDR3 DNA: TGTGCCATCAGTGAAGGTCAGGGGGCCACTGAAGCTTTCTTT. This codes for CAISEGQGATEAFF.

As to this clonotype: A much larger clone differs from this one at a single base, so this may be a read error. Because it lacks the conserved phenylalanine or tryptophan at the end, this CDR3 is likely a read error. V gene TRBV27 combines with J gene TRBJ1-1; no clear D gene. The CDR3 covers 13 residues. The V gene lost 5 bases and the J gene lost 6 bases, with 13 bases spanning the gap. CDR1 MNHEY and CDR2 SMNVEV come from the germline V gene (reference sequence). The CDR3 spells CASSKSHSPEAFL. The CDR3 nucleotides are TGTGCCAGCAGTAAGTCACACAGTCCTGAAGCTTTCCTT.